By share of the sample, the clone carrying this TCR beta chain is medium-sized. Time point indicated: sample taken at primary tumor resection. The donors were more than 70 patients with non-small cell lung cancer that was early-stage and untreated. Whole RNA was taken from tumor, nontumor lung or frozen PBMC; it was then sequenced unsorted. This record comes from a study of spatial heterogeneity in lung cancer. Study-level background: Combinations of a unique TCR and a UMI were tallied in raw reads, and on average each appeared more than ten times.

CDR3 length equals 14 residues. Per the germline V gene, CDR1 is MNHEY and CDR2 is SVGEGT. Germline trimming cut 7 bases from V and 5 bases from J; bases unmatched to any gene: 7. Single TCR cDNA molecules each had their own unique molecular identifier. TCRdb processed the 5' RACE reads anew with MiXCR; each CDR3 protein has one entry. This table holds about 7,000 distinct CDR3 sequences, 8.6% found once. The source material was PBMCs, sampled at surgery. This TCR derives from a male donor with early-stage non-small cell lung cancer. V is TRBV6-2 or TRBV6-3 and J is TRBJ2-2; 7 nucleotides align to TRBD2. CDR3 sequence (DNA): TGTGCCAGCATGGCGGGAGAATTGACCGGGGAGCTGTTTTTT. Protein sequence: CASMAGELTGELFF.